The 14 T cell receptor beta chains below were found in one sample sequenced in a study of blood T cell repertoires in COVID-19. Profiling relied on immunoSEQ multiplex PCR, and the TCRdb table lists in-frame clones only, not all of them. Of approximately 290,000 clones listed, approximately 83% are singletons. The sample taken for sequencing was PBMCs or T cells enriched from blood (not recorded which). The receptor set was obtained from a woman between 25 and 40 years old who had recovered from COVID-19.

The V and J genes are TRBV9 and TRBJ2-2, with 13 bases that match TRBD2. The CDR3 runs to 17 residues. With 0 bases clipped from V and 1 base from J, the junction kept 0 bases outside the gene matches. Germline CDR1 reads SGDLS; CDR2 reads YYNGEE. CDR3 loop: CASSVGTSGRNTGELFF. CDR3 nucleotide sequence: TGTGCCAGCAGCGTAGGGACTAGCGGGAGGAACACCGGGGAGCTGTTTTTT.

The V call is TRBV15, the J call TRBJ1-2; D gene ambiguous. Germline V gene sequence: CDR1 LNHNV, CDR2 YYDKDF (reference sequence). This CDR3 comprises 13 residues. With 3 bases removed from V and 3 bases from J, the gap between germline ends came to 8 bases. In nucleotides, the CDR3 is TGTGCCACCAGCAGGGAGGGTTACTATGGCTACACCTTC. Residues: CATSREGYYGYTF.

The chain has TRBV7-8 and TRBJ1-5; 7 bases fit TRBD1. V shed 5 bases and J 5 bases; nucleotides not matched to a gene: 6. Germline CDR1 SGHVS, CDR2 FQNEAQ. The length of the CDR3 is 14 residues. CDR3 sequence reads: CASSRSQGYQPQHF. The CDR3 DNA is TGTGCCAGCAGCCGATCACAGGGGTATCAGCCCCAGCATTTT.

V usage is TRBV7-9 and J usage is TRBJ2-3; 7 bases fit TRBD2. The CDR3 is 15 amino acids. V lost 4 bases to trimming and J lost 1 base; unmatched junction nucleotides: 5. In germline, CDR1 is SEHNR, CDR2 FQNEAQ (reference sequence). The CDR3 DNA follows: TGTGCCAGCAGCTCCCAAGCGGGACGCACAGATACGCAGTATTTT. Translating gives CASSSQAGRTDTQYF.

The chain uses TRBV9 and TRBJ2-5, with 7 bases identical to TRBD1. Germline trimming cut 6 bases from V and 2 bases from J; bases unmatched to any gene: 10. This CDR3 has 15 residues. Germline V lookup: CDR1 SGDLS, CDR2 YYNGEE. CDR3 sequence: CASTLGQTNQETQYF. CDR3 DNA: TGTGCCAGCACCCTGGGACAGACGAATCAAGAGACCCAGTACTTC.

This clone was seen more than once but under ten times. This sequence joins TRBV7-3 and TRBJ2-3, with TRBD2 matching over 9 bases. Per the germline V gene, CDR1 is SGHTA and CDR2 is FQGTGA. CDR3 size: 16 residues. The ends lost 5 bases at V and 1 base at J; junction bases unmatched: 7. The CDR3 sequence is CASSPTGLAGTDTQYF. The DNA for the CDR3 is TGTGCCAGCAGCCCGACGGGACTAGCAGGCACAGATACGCAGTATTTT.

This clone was picked up a small number of times. V usage is TRBV7-7 and J usage is TRBJ2-7, with 7 positions matching TRBD2. V gave up 5 bases and J gave up 0 bases; unmatched junction bases: 7. The V gene's germline CDR1 is SSHAT and CDR2 FNYEAQ (reference sequence). This CDR3 comprises 15 residues. CDR3 residues: CASSPRSGGSYEQYF. The CDR3 DNA sequence: TGTGCCAGCAGCCCGCGCTCGGGGGGCTCCTACGAGCAGTACTTC.

The gene calls are TRBV6-5 and TRBJ2-3; D possibly corresponds to TRBD1 (6 bases). The CDR3 totals 16 residues. Germline CDR1 and CDR2: MNHEY and SVGAGI. V gave up 0 bases and J gave up 8 bases, with 18 bases separating them. CDR3 protein: CASSYSIQGGMVTQYF. Here the CDR3 DNA reads TGTGCCAGCAGTTACTCGATACAGGGTGGTATGGTTACGCAGTATTTT.

In its sample, this clone was seen once. The chain couples TRBV19 to TRBJ2-2, with 9 nucleotides matching TRBD2. The CDR3 sequence is 17 residues long. Germline CDR1 reads LNHDA; CDR2 reads SQIVND (reference sequence). The trim removed 6 bases at V and 1 base at J, leaving 9 bases unmatched. Here the CDR3 reads CASRVELAGLNTGELFF. The DNA for the CDR3 is TGTGCCAGTAGGGTAGAACTAGCGGGCTTGAACACCGGGGAGCTGTTTTTT.

The genes are TRBV12-5 and TRBJ2-7; D not resolved. This CDR3 comprises 12 residues. Germline CDR1 and CDR2: LGHNT and FRNRAP. V lost 1 base and J 3 bases, leaving 4 bases between the germline ends. The CDR3: CASGLDGYEQYF. Written as DNA, the CDR3 is TGTGCTAGTGGTTTGGACGGCTACGAGCAGTACTTC.

The chain recombines TRBV5-5 with TRBJ2-3; perhaps TRBD1 as D (6 bases). Germline CDR1 reads SGHKS; CDR2 reads YYEKEE (reference sequence). Trimming stripped 0 bases from V and 1 base from J, with 12 bases between. There are 16 residues in the CDR3. CDR3 in amino acids: CASSLDGGFGTDTQYF. CDR3 nucleotide sequence: TGTGCCAGCAGCTTGGATGGGGGCTTTGGCACAGATACGCAGTATTTT.

The rearrangement links TRBV6-5 to TRBJ1-1; a weak D match, TRBD1 (5 bases). CDR1 and CDR2 from the germline V gene are MNHEY and SVGAGI. This CDR3 has 12 residues. V lost 2 bases, J lost 6 bases, and 7 bases lay in between. CDR3 nucleotides: TGTGCCAGCAGTTACGGGGGGTCTGAAGCTTTCTTT. Translating gives CASSYGGSEAFF.

The chain joins TRBV3-1 (or the pseudogene TRBV3-2) to TRBJ2-5, with 7 bases lining up with TRBD1. CDR1 is LGHDT, CDR2 YNNKEL, per germline (reference sequence). Trimming took 2 bases from V and 1 from J; bases not matched to a gene: 13. The CDR3 contains 18 residues. For the CDR3, the DNA is TGTGCCAGCAGCCAACTAGCAAGGGACAGCCAAATCCAAGAGACCCAGTACTTC. The encoded protein is CASSQLARDSQIQETQYF.

The J gene is TRBJ1-2, the V gene TRBV28, with TRBD1 matching over 11 bases. CDR3 length: 14 residues. Germline values: CDR1 MDHEN, CDR2 SYDVKM. V was clipped by 3 bases and J by 8 bases; unmatched bases: 5. CDR3 loop: CASSFGQGALGYTF. The CDR3 nucleotides read TGTGCCAGCAGTTTCGGACAGGGGGCGTTAGGCTACACCTTC.